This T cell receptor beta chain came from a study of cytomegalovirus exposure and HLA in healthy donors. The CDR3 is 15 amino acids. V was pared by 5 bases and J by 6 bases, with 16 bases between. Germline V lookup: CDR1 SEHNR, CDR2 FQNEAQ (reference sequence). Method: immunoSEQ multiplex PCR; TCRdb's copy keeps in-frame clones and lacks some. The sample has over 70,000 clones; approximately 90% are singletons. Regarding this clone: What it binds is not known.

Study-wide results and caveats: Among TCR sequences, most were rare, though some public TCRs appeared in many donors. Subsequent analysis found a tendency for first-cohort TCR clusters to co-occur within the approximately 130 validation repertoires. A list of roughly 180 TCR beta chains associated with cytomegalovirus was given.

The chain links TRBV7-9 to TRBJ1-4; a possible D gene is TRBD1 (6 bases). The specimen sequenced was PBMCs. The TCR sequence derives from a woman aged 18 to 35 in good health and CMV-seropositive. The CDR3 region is CASSSNRAGDEKLFF. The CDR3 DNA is TGTGCCAGCAGCAGTAATCGGGCAGGGGATGAAAAACTGTTTTTT.